Presented here are 30 T cell receptor beta chains from one specimen sequenced in a study of blood T cell repertoires in COVID-19 (dated by TCRdb to between 2020 and 2021). The library was made by the immunoSEQ multiplex PCR assay. Here the immuneACCESS table is served through TCRdb, limited to in-frame sequences with V and J called. Missing clones are a known gap in these copies; in checked studies unresolved V genes cover under half, and the rest lacks a known reason. The sample profile shows roughly 400,000 clones; approximately 85% of them were found once. The ten largest clones capture about 2.1% of the sample. Sequences were obtained from PBMCs or T cells enriched from blood (not recorded which). Receptor source: a woman in her 40s with acute COVID-19.

The chain is built from TRBV6-5 and TRBJ2-3; D is perhaps TRBD2 (7 bases). This CDR3 region has 14 residues. The V and J ends lost 8 bases and 3 bases respectively, with 15 bases between them. Germline loops: CDR1 MNHEY, CDR2 SVGAGI. For the CDR3, the DNA is TGTGCCAGCGGGGGGGGCCTCGGTACAGATACGCAGTATTTT. It yields the protein CASGGGLGTDTQYF.

As to this clone: Other DNA sequences in this specimen translate into the identical CDR3. This chain links TRBV19 with TRBJ1-1; the D is unclear. Germline CDR1 LNHDA, CDR2 SQIVND (reference sequence). V lost 1 base, J lost 0 bases, and 6 bases lay in between. The CDR3 has 14 residues. The DNA for the CDR3 is TGTGCCAGTAGTATAGGCGGTCTGAACACTGAAGCTTTCTTT. It is translated as CASSIGGLNTEAFF.

J is TRBJ1-4 and V is TRBV7-9; D unresolved. Germline CDR1 is SEHNR and CDR2 is FQNEAQ (reference sequence). The length of the CDR3 is 16 residues. The V and J ends lost 0 bases and 4 bases respectively, with 12 bases between them. CDR3 amino acids: CASSLAIRRRNEKLFF. The CDR3 DNA reads as TGTGCCAGCAGCTTAGCGATCCGGCGGCGTAATGAAAAACTGTTTTTT.

The rearrangement joins TRBV5-1 to TRBJ2-7, with 7 bases that match TRBD1. This CDR3 spans 14 amino acids. V was clipped by 7 bases and J by 2 bases; unmatched bases: 9. The V gene's germline CDR1 is SGHRS and CDR2 YFSETQ. As DNA, the CDR3 is TGCGCCAGCGGGGACCAAGGACAGGCCTACGAGCAGTACTTC. This encodes CASGDQGQAYEQYF.

This chain connects TRBV11-2 to TRBJ2-5; 7 nucleotides match TRBD1. The trim removed 0 bases at V and 1 base at J, leaving 2 bases unmatched. Germline V lookup: CDR1 SGHAT, CDR2 FQNNGV. This CDR3 contains 15 residues. The CDR3, as DNA: TGTGCCAGCAGCTTAGATGGACAGGTCCAAGAGACCCAGTACTTC. Amino acids: CASSLDGQVQETQYF.

The chain is built from TRBV29-1 and TRBJ1-1; unclear D gene. Trimming shortened V by 3 bases and J by 1 base, and 9 bases separated the two germline ends. Per the germline V gene, CDR1 is SQVTM and CDR2 is ANQGSEA. This CDR3 contains 13 residues. This CDR3 reads CSVERAENTEAFF. CDR3 nucleotide sequence: TGCAGCGTTGAGAGGGCCGAGAACACTGAAGCTTTCTTT.

CDR3 DNA sequence: TGTGCCAGCCGAGACAGGGGGCCGCGAAATGAGCAGTTCTTC. Its translation is CASRDRGPRNEQFF. This chain connects TRBV21-1 to TRBJ2-1; the table's D gene call, TRBD1, was not cross checked with the DNA. TRBV21-1 is reported as a pseudogene. The CDR3 is 14 residues long.

This chain joins TRBV5-6 and TRBJ1-5; D remains unclear. The CDR3 consists of 13 residues. The germline V and J ends were trimmed by 4 bases and 7 bases, with 12 bases remaining between them. CDR1 and CDR2 from the germline V gene are SGHDT and YYEEEE. CDR3 residues: CASSLMTGQPQHF. Here the CDR3 DNA reads TGTGCCAGCAGCCTTATGACGGGACAGCCCCAGCATTTT.

This chain uses TRBV5-6 with TRBJ2-7; 7 positions agree with TRBD1. The CDR3 runs 14 residues. Germline CDR1 and CDR2: SGHDT and YYEEEE. Unmatched junction bases numbered 3, after V lost 1 base and J lost 2 bases. The CDR3 DNA follows: TGTGCCAGCAGCTTGTGGGACAGCCCCTACGAGCAGTACTTC. Encoded protein: CASSLWDSPYEQYF.

In DNA form, the CDR3 reads TGCGCCAGCAGCTTGGACAGCACGACCCTAAATTCACCCCTCCACTTT. Translated: CASSLDSTTLNSPLHF. The chain joins TRBV5-1 to TRBJ1-6; D is uncertain. The ends were cut back, 0 bases at V and 7 bases at J, with 14 bases in the middle. The CDR3 is 16 amino acids. Germline assignment: CDR1 SGHRS and CDR2 YFSETQ.

The chain recombines TRBV6-5 with TRBJ2-7; perhaps TRBD2 as D (5 bases). The CDR3 runs 13 residues. Trimming stripped 5 bases from V and 2 bases from J, with 10 bases between. Per the germline V gene, CDR1 is MNHEY and CDR2 is SVGAGI. CDR3 protein: CASSPGNPYEQYF. The CDR3 nucleotides read TGTGCCAGCAGTCCGGGAAACCCCTACGAGCAGTACTTC.

The chain combines TRBV5-4 with TRBJ2-2, with 8 bases lining up with TRBD2. Germline CDR1 reads SGHNT; CDR2 reads YYREEE (reference sequence). Trimming at V came to 7 bases and at J to 4 bases, leaving 9 bases not matched to a gene. CDR3 length: 15 amino acids. CDR3 region: CASRPGLGGTGELFF. The CDR3 DNA reads TGTGCCAGCCGACCGGGACTAGGAGGCACCGGGGAGCTGTTTTTT.

J is TRBJ2-3 and V is TRBV12-5, with a tentative D call TRBD2 (6 bases). This CDR3 is built from 14 residues. Germline-derived CDR1 and CDR2 are LGHNT and FRNRAP. V dropped 6 bases and J dropped 0 bases, with 10 bases sitting between them. The CDR3 DNA sequence: TGTGCTAGTGGGAGGGGAGGAAGCACAGATACGCAGTATTTT. Protein sequence: CASGRGGSTDTQYF. The full variable domain, in which reference TRBV12-5 and TRBJ2-3 provide the parts outside the CDR3, is DARVTQTPRHKVTEMGQEVTMRCQPILGHNTVFWYRQTMMQGLELLAYFRNRAPLDDSGMPKDRFSAEMPDATLATLKIQPSEPRDSAVYFCASGRGGSTDTQYFGPGTRLTVL.

This sequence joins TRBV5-1 and TRBJ1-6; the match to TRBD1 covers 8 bases. This CDR3 contains 13 residues. V shed 4 bases and J 10 bases; nucleotides not matched to a gene: 4. The germline gives CDR1 SGHRS, CDR2 YFSETQ. The CDR3 reads CASSQDRVSPLHF. CDR3 DNA sequence: TGCGCCAGCAGCCAGGACAGGGTCTCACCCCTCCACTTT.

This clone was counted a few times. The rearrangement links TRBV7-2 to TRBJ1-2, with 10 bases matching TRBD1. The CDR3 loop spans 15 amino acids. The trim removed 5 bases at V and 6 bases at J, leaving 9 bases unmatched. Germline CDR1 and CDR2: SGHTA and FQGNSA. The CDR3 nucleotides read TGTGCCAGCAGCGAGGGACAGGGGATGATCCATGGCTACACCTTC. Encoded protein: CASSEGQGMIHGYTF.

This rearrangement joins TRBV7-2 to TRBJ2-1; D gene unclear. The CDR3 has 13 residues. In germline, CDR1 is SGHTA, CDR2 FQGNSA. Trimming took off 1 base at V and 5 bases at J, with 6 bases between the two ends. For the CDR3, the DNA is TGTGCCAGCAGCTTAGGCAGGAACAATGAGCAGTTCTTC. Its protein product is CASSLGRNNEQFF.

The chain employs TRBV10-3 and TRBJ2-7, with 11 bases matching TRBD1. CDR1 ENHRY and CDR2 SYGVKD come from the germline V gene. V was pared by 2 bases and J by 6 bases, with 21 bases of the junction left unmatched. The CDR3 spans 20 residues. The CDR3 region has the DNA TGTGCCATCAGTGAGGCTTCTATCCCCAAAAAAGGGACAGGGGGAGGCGAGCAGTACTTC. Its translation: CAISEASIPKKGTGGGEQYF.

The rearrangement links TRBV19 to TRBJ1-2, with D perhaps TRBD1 (5 bases). CDR1 is LNHDA and CDR2 is SQIVND in the germline V gene (reference sequence). With 0 bases removed from V and 4 bases from J, the gap between germline ends came to 9 bases. The CDR3 has 14 residues. DNA for the CDR3: TGTGCCAGTAGTATAGAAGGGGCCCTCTATGGCTACACCTTC. Its protein product is CASSIEGALYGYTF. The whole variable domain, filled in from reference TRBV19 and TRBJ1-2, reads DGGITQSPKYLFRKEGQNVTLSCEQNLNHDAMYWYRQDPGQGLRLIYYSQIVNDFQKGDIAEGYSVSREKKESFPLTVTSAQKNPTAFYLCASSIEGALYGYTFGSGTRLTVV.

The chain links TRBV5-4 to TRBJ2-2, with TRBD2 matching over 7 bases. The CDR3 runs 14 residues. Germline lookup yields CDR1 SGHNT and CDR2 YYREEE (reference sequence). The ends lost 4 bases at V and 7 bases at J; junction bases unmatched: 7. The CDR3 loop reads CASSPRGGSGELFF. DNA of the CDR3: TGTGCCAGCAGCCCCCGCGGGGGTAGCGGGGAGCTGTTTTTT.

The table lists this clone with a few counts. V gene TRBV3-1 (or the pseudogene TRBV3-2) combines with J gene TRBJ2-1; D remains unclear. V dropped 1 base and J dropped 10 bases, with 5 bases sitting between them. From germline, CDR1 is LGHDT and CDR2 YNNKEL (reference sequence). The CDR3 runs 11 residues. Here the CDR3 reads CASSQGAEQFF. DNA of the CDR3: TGTGCCAGCAGCCAAGGAGCGGAGCAGTTCTTC.

The chain links TRBV6-5 to TRBJ2-2; TRBD2 is a possible D gene (5 bases). CDR1 and CDR2 (germline): MNHEY, SVGAGI. The CDR3 extends over 13 amino acids. The germline V and J ends were trimmed by 6 bases and 3 bases, with 8 bases remaining between them. This chain's CDR3 is CASSPGDTGELFF. The CDR3 DNA sequence: TGTGCCAGCAGCCCCGGGGACACCGGGGAGCTGTTTTTT.

The chain links TRBV5-6 to TRBJ1-1; D is unclear. The V gene lost 2 bases and the J gene lost 4 bases, with 15 bases spanning the gap. This CDR3 has 15 residues. The germline CDR1 and CDR2 sequences are SGHDT and YYEEEE. The CDR3 sequence is CASSFHPGGFTEAFF. CDR3 sequence (DNA): TGTGCCAGCAGCTTCCACCCAGGAGGATTCACTGAAGCTTTCTTT. The full variable domain, with the rest looked up from reference TRBV5-6 and TRBJ1-1, is DAGVTQSPTHLIKTRGQQVTLRCSPKSGHDTVSWYQQALGQGPQFIFQYYEEEERQRGNFPDRFSGHQFPNYSSELNVNALLLGDSALYLCASSFHPGGFTEAFFGQGTRLTVV.

The chain has TRBV5-1 and TRBJ2-5; 7 positions match TRBD1. With 4 bases clipped from V and 1 base from J, the junction kept 7 bases outside the gene matches. Germline CDR1 SGHRS, CDR2 YFSETQ. The CDR3 length is 15 residues. Written as DNA, the CDR3 is TGCGCCAGCAGCGGGGGACAGCCGATCCAAGAGACCCAGTACTTC. Its translation is CASSGGQPIQETQYF.

V is TRBV6-2 or TRBV6-3 and J is TRBJ1-3; D is uncertain. The V and J ends lost 6 bases and 1 base respectively, with 4 bases between them. The CDR3 is made up of 12 amino acids. Germline loops: CDR1 MNHEY, CDR2 SVGEGT. The CDR3 nucleotides are TGTGCCAGCAGCGTATCTGGAAACACCATATATTTT. This encodes CASSVSGNTIYF.

The J gene is TRBJ1-2, the V gene TRBV2, with D unresolved. Germline CDR1 and CDR2: SNHLY and FYNNEI. This CDR3 is 13 amino acids long. V was shortened by 6 bases and J by 3 bases, with 11 bases between the two germline ends. DNA for the CDR3: TGTGCCAGCAGCCCTTCACGGGACTATGGCTACACCTTC. As protein: CASSPSRDYGYTF.

The chain links TRBV18 to TRBJ2-3; no reliable D call. Deletions cut 0 bases from V and 1 base from J, with 5 bases between. CDR3 length: 14 residues. Germline CDR1 reads KGHSH; CDR2 reads LQKENI. The CDR3 DNA follows: TGTGCCAGCTCACCACCCGTCGGCACAGATACGCAGTATTTT. Protein sequence: CASSPPVGTDTQYF.

This chain links TRBV27 with TRBJ2-5, with D possibly TRBD1 on 6 matching bases. The length of the CDR3 is 15 residues. The V end lost 3 bases, the J end lost 5 bases, and 16 bases lay between the germline ends. The V gene's germline CDR1 is MNHEY and CDR2 SMNVEV (reference sequence). The DNA for the CDR3 is TGTGCCAGCAGTTTTATCAGGGGTCTTACGGAGACCCAGTACTTC. Its protein product is CASSFIRGLTETQYF.

The chain joins TRBV25-1 to TRBJ2-7; 8 bases align to TRBD1. Germline values: CDR1 MGHDK, CDR2 SYGVNS. The J segment lost 5 bases and the V segment lost 6 bases, leaving 12 bases of the junction unmatched. The CDR3 has 15 residues. The CDR3 loop reads CASSLEGGRGHEQYF. CDR3 nucleotide sequence: TGTGCCAGCAGCCTCGAGGGGGGCAGGGGGCACGAGCAGTACTTC.

The chain uses TRBV30 and TRBJ1-1; 8 bases line up with TRBD1. The length of the CDR3 is 13 residues. Germline V lookup: CDR1 GTSNPN, CDR2 SVGIG (reference sequence). The V segment lost 5 bases and the J segment 5 bases; nucleotides outside the gene matches: 7. CDR3 in amino acids: CAWGQGLRTEAFF. CDR3 DNA: TGTGCCTGGGGACAGGGATTGAGAACTGAAGCTTTCTTT.

The genes are TRBV3-1 (or the pseudogene TRBV3-2) and TRBJ2-3; TRBD2 agrees at 9 bases. Germline V CDR1 and CDR2: LGHDT, YNNKEL (reference sequence). With V trimmed by 1 base and J by 5 bases, 4 bases remained unmatched. CDR3 length equals 15 residues. For the CDR3, the DNA is TGTGCCAGCAGCCAAGGGACTAGCGATTTAGATACGCAGTATTTT. Translating gives CASSQGTSDLDTQYF.